Each of the 20 T cell receptor beta chains below was sequenced from the same sample in a study of T cell changes during pregnancy in multiple sclerosis. Generated by immunoSEQ multiplex PCR, the TCRdb table keeps only in-frame clones and is missing some. Of tens of thousands of clones in the sample, under 95% were seen once. Source: peripheral blood, taken after pregnancy. The receptors shown here come from a female donor in good health, enrolled as a control in a pregnancy study.

The chain has TRBV28 and TRBJ2-1; TRBD2 aligns across 11 bases. V gave up 1 base and J gave up 3 bases; unmatched junction bases: 2. CDR1 and CDR2 (germline): MDHEN, SYDVKM. The CDR3 spans 16 residues. CDR3 protein: CASSLSSGGSYNEQFF. Here the CDR3 DNA reads TGTGCCAGCAGTTTATCTAGCGGGGGGAGCTACAATGAGCAGTTCTTC.

The chain combines TRBV25-1 with TRBJ2-5; D is unresolved. The germline V and J ends were trimmed by 4 bases and 5 bases, with 14 bases remaining between them. The CDR3 sequence is 14 residues long. The germline V gene has CDR1 MGHDK and CDR2 SYGVNS. Here the CDR3 DNA reads TGTGCCAGCAGTGCCAGAAAAGAAAAGGAGACCCAGTACTTC. Translating gives CASSARKEKETQYF.

This chain links TRBV7-9 with TRBJ2-4; 7 nucleotides agree with TRBD2. The CDR3 is 16 residues long. Trimming took 5 bases from V and 0 from J; bases not matched to a gene: 7. Per germline, CDR1 SEHNR and CDR2 FQNEAQ (reference sequence). This chain's CDR3 is CASSLRIAGAKNIQYF. The CDR3 bases are TGTGCCAGCAGCCTTCGTATAGCGGGAGCCAAAAACATTCAGTACTTC.

The table lists this clone with a few counts. J is TRBJ2-5 and V is TRBV2; D call uncertain. CDR1 SNHLY and CDR2 FYNNEI come from the germline V gene. The CDR3 length is 13 residues. Trimming cost V 4 bases and J 5 bases, with 11 bases left between them. The CDR3 reads CASSGMALETQYF. CDR3 coding DNA: TGTGCCAGCAGTGGAATGGCTTTGGAGACCCAGTACTTC.

The CDR3 DNA reads as TGTGCCAGCAGCTTGGTCCCAGGGGGTGGAGAGACCCAGTACTTC. This encodes CASSLVPGGGETQYF. The rearrangement joins TRBV5-6 to TRBJ2-5; the match to TRBD1 covers 7 bases. This CDR3 contains 15 residues. V lost 0 bases and J lost 4; bases outside the gene matches: 6. From germline, CDR1 is SGHDT and CDR2 YYEEEE.

The J gene is TRBJ2-1, the V gene TRBV5-5, with TRBD1 as a possible D gene (5 bases). V shed 2 bases and J shed 6 bases, with 9 bases lying between them. This CDR3 comprises 13 residues. Looked up from germline, CDR1 is SGHKS and CDR2 is YYEKEE (reference sequence). CDR3 sequence reads: CASSLSRVNEQFF. The CDR3 DNA sequence: TGTGCCAGCAGCTTAAGCAGGGTCAATGAGCAGTTCTTC. The full variable domain, its missing parts supplied by reference TRBV5-5 and TRBJ2-1, is DAGVTQSPTHLIKTRGQQVTLRCSPISGHKSVSWYQQVLGQGPQFIFQYYEKEERGRGNFPDRFSARQFPNYSSELNVNALLLGDSALYLCASSLSRVNEQFFGPGTRLTVL.

The table lists this clone with a count of one. The rearrangement uses TRBV19 and TRBJ2-2, with TRBD1 matching 8 bases. V lost 4 bases and J lost 0; bases outside the gene matches: 10. The CDR3 length is 18 residues. Germline assignment: CDR1 LNHDA and CDR2 SQIVND (reference sequence). CDR3 coding DNA: TGTGCCAGTAGTAAGTCCGGGACAGGATACGCGAACACCGGGGAGCTGTTTTTT. It codes for CASSKSGTGYANTGELFF.

This rearrangement joins TRBV15 to TRBJ1-5; 10 positions agree with TRBD1. Trimming took 0 bases from V and 6 from J; bases not matched to a gene: 11. There are 18 residues in the CDR3. CDR1 is LNHNV, CDR2 YYDKDF, per germline (reference sequence). The CDR3 nucleotides are TGTGCCACCAGCAGAGAAATGATGGGACAGGGGATAAGTCAGCCCCAGCATTTT. It is translated as CATSREMMGQGISQPQHF.

The V and J genes are TRBV8-2 and TRBJ2-6; the D segment call TRBD1 is taken from the table without a DNA check. TRBV8-2 is annotated as a pseudogene. CDR3 size: 16 residues. The CDR3 DNA reads as TGTGGCAAATGTTCGATAACACAAAGTCGGGCCAACGTCCTGACTTTC. Its protein product is CGKCSITQSRANVLTF.

The chain uses TRBV7-2 and TRBJ1-5; D call uncertain. The CDR3 covers 15 residues. The V end lost 5 bases, the J end lost 7 bases, and 18 bases lay between the germline ends. Germline CDR1 reads SGHTA; CDR2 reads FQGNSA. Written as DNA, the CDR3 is TGTGCCAGCAGCCCGACGACTCCATCTGGGCAGCCCCAGCATTTT. Translating it yields CASSPTTPSGQPQHF.

The chain is built from TRBV9 and TRBJ2-1; D unresolved. The germline V gene encodes CDR1 SGDLS and CDR2 YYNGEE. The CDR3 totals 13 residues. V dropped 4 bases and J dropped 9 bases, with 14 bases sitting between them. CDR3 amino acids: CASSLPSSIEQFF. DNA for the CDR3: TGTGCCAGCAGCCTCCCCTCGTCTATTGAGCAGTTCTTC.

In its sample, this clone was seen once. This chain links TRBV7-2 with TRBJ1-2, with 7 positions matching TRBD1. CDR3 length: 15 residues. The germline V gene encodes CDR1 SGHTA and CDR2 FQGNSA. The CDR3 protein is CACMRLQGKFYGYTF. In nucleotides, the CDR3 is TGTGCATGTATGAGGTTACAGGGGAAGTTCTATGGCTACACCTTC.

The chain combines TRBV7-8 with TRBJ2-7; D is possibly TRBD1 (5 bases). The CDR3 runs 12 residues. Trimming left V 8 bases short and J 5 bases short, with 13 bases between. Germline V lookup: CDR1 SGHVS, CDR2 FQNEAQ. The chain's CDR3 is CASASGLNEQYF. As DNA, the CDR3 is TGTGCCAGCGCGTCAGGGTTAAACGAGCAGTACTTC.

This sequence joins TRBV19 and TRBJ1-4; D unclear. Trimming removed 5 bases at V and 8 bases at J, with 12 bases between. CDR3 size: 13 residues. Per germline, CDR1 LNHDA and CDR2 SQIVND (reference sequence). CDR3 nucleotides: TGTGCCAGTAGTGGACTTCAGAGGGAAAAACTGTTTTTT. The encoded protein is CASSGLQREKLFF.

The CDR3 DNA follows: TGTGCCAGCAGCCAACTAACGAATGGAAACACCATATATTTT. Translation gives CASSQLTNGNTIYF. The chain has TRBV14 and TRBJ1-3; D is uncertain. V dropped 2 bases and J dropped 3 bases, with 8 bases sitting between them. There are 14 residues in the CDR3. The germline V gene encodes CDR1 SGHDN and CDR2 FVKESK. The full variable domain, in which reference TRBV14 and TRBJ1-3 provide the parts outside the CDR3, is EAGVTQFPSHSVIEKGQTVTLRCDPISGHDNLYWYRRVMGKEIKFLLHFVKESKQDESGMPNNRFLAERTGGTYSTLKVQPAELEDSGVYFCASSQLTNGNTIYFGEGSWLTVV.

This clone came up once. This chain uses TRBV18 with TRBJ2-1; 7 bases fit TRBD2. This CDR3 has 13 amino acids. Per the germline V gene, CDR1 is KGHSH and CDR2 is LQKENI. V lost 3 bases, J lost 10 bases, and 6 bases stayed unmatched. CDR3 in amino acids: CASSPGLEKEQFF. CDR3 nucleotides: TGTGCCAGCTCACCTGGACTAGAAAAGGAGCAGTTCTTC.

This clone showed up just once. This chain uses TRBV6-5 with TRBJ1-1; 7 nucleotides agree with TRBD1. Looked up from germline, CDR1 is MNHEY and CDR2 is SVGAGI. V lost 5 bases, J lost 5 bases, and 8 bases stayed unmatched. The CDR3 has 14 residues. The chain's CDR3 is CASSTGADNTEAFF. CDR3 DNA: TGTGCCAGCAGTACAGGGGCAGACAATACTGAAGCTTTCTTT.

The V call is TRBV14, the J call TRBJ2-7, with D possibly matching TRBD1 (6 bases). The V gene lost 1 base and the J gene lost 0 bases, with 10 bases spanning the gap. Germline V gene sequence: CDR1 SGHDN, CDR2 FVKESK. The CDR3 runs 15 residues. The CDR3 DNA reads TGTGCCAGCAGCCAAGGGTCAGGGGTCTCCTACGAGCAGTACTTC. Protein sequence: CASSQGSGVSYEQYF.

The rearrangement links TRBV5-1 to TRBJ1-2; D is undetermined. The CDR3 is 13 amino acids. Trimming cost V 0 bases and J 8 bases, with 11 bases left between them. Germline CDR1 SGHRS, CDR2 YFSETQ. CDR3 residues: CASSLGAGSGYTF. The CDR3 coding sequence is TGCGCCAGCAGCTTGGGGGCGGGATCGGGCTACACCTTC.

The chain uses TRBV29-1 and TRBJ1-1; D is uncertain. Trimming removed 4 bases at V and 4 bases at J, with 10 bases between. Per germline, CDR1 SQVTM and CDR2 ANQGSEA. CDR3 length: 12 residues. The DNA for the CDR3 is TGCAGCGTTGGGAGGTCGGGCACTGAAGCTTTCTTT. Encoded protein: CSVGRSGTEAFF.